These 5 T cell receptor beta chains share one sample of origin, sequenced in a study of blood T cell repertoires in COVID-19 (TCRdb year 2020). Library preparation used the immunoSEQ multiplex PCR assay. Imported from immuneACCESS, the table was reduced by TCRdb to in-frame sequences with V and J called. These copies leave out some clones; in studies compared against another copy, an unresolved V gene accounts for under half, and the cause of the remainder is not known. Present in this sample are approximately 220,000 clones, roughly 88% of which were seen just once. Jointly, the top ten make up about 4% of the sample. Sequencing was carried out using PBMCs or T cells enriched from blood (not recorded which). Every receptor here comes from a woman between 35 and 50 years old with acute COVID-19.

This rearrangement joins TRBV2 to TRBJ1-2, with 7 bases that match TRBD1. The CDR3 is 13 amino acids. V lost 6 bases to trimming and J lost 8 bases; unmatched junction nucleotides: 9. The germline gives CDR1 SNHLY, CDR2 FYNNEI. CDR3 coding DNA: TGTGCCAGCAGCCCCGGACAGGTGAGGGGCTACACCTTC. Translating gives CASSPGQVRGYTF.

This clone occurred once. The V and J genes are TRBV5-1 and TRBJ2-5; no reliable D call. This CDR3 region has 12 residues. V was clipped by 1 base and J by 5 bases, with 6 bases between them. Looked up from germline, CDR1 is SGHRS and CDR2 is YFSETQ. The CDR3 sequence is CASSLFAETQYF. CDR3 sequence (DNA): TGCGCCAGCAGCTTGTTCGCGGAGACCCAGTACTTC.

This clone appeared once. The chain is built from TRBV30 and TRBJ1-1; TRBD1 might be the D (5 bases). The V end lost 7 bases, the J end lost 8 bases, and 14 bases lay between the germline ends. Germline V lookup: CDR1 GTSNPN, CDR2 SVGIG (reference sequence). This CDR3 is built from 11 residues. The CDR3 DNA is TGTGCCTACACTGCAGGGAACGAAGCTTTCTTT. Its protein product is CAYTAGNEAFF.

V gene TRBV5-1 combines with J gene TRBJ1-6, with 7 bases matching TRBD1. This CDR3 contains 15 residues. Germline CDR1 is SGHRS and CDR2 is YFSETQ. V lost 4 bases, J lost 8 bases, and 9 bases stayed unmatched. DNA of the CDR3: TGCGCCAGCAGCGAAGAGACAGGGACGGATTCACCCCTCCACTTT. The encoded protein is CASSEETGTDSPLHF.

The CDR3 coding sequence is TGCGCCAGCAGCCAAGATGTTGAGACAGGGGTCAATGGGATCAATCAGCCCCAGCATTTT. Translating gives CASSQDVETGVNGINQPQHF. The chain links TRBV4-1 to TRBJ1-5; 8 nucleotides match TRBD1. The germline CDR1 and CDR2 sequences are MGHRA and YSYEKL. J was trimmed by 3 bases and V by 0 bases; bases with no gene match: 16. This CDR3 comprises 20 residues.